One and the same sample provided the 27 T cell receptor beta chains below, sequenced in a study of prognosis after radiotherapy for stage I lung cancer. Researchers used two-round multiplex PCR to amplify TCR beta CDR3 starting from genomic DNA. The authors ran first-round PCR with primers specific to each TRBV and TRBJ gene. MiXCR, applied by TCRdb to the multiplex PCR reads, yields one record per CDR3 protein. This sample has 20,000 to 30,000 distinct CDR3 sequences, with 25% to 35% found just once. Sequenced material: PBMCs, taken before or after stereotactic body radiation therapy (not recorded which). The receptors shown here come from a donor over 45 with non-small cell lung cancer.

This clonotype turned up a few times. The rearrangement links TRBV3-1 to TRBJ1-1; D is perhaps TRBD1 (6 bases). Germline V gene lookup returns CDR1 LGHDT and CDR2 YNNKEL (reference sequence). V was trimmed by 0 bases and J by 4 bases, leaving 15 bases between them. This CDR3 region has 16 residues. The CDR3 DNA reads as TGTGCCAGCAGCCAAGATCTTACCAGGGGCCTCACTGAAGCTTTCTTT. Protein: CASSQDLTRGLTEAFF.

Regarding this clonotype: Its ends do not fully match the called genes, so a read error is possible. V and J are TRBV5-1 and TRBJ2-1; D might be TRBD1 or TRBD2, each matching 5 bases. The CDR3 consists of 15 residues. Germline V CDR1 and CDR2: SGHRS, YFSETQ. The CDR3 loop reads CTSSLGDSRVDEQFF. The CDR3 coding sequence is TGCACCAGCAGCTTGGGAGACAGCAGGGTCGATGAGCAGTTCTTC.

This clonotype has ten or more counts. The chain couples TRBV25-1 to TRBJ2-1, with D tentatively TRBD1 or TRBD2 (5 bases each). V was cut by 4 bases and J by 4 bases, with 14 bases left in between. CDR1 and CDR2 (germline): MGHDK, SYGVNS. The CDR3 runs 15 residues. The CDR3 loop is CASSVGTSGYNEQFF. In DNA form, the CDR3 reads TGTGCCAGCAGTGTTGGGACCAGTGGGTACAATGAGCAGTTCTTC.

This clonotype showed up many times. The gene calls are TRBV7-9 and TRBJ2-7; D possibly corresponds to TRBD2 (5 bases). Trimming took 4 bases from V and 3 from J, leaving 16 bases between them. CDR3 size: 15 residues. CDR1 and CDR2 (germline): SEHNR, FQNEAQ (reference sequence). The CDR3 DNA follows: TGTGCCAGCAGCTCCCCCTCGGGAACTAACTACGAGCAGTACTTC. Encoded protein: CASSSPSGTNYEQYF.

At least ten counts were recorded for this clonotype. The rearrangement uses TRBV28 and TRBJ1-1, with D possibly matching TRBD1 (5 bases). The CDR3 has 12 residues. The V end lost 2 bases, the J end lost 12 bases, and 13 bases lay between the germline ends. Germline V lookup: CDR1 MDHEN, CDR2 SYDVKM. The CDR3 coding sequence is TGTGCCAGCAGTTTAGGGTCCAGGGTGACTTTCTTT. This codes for CASSLGSRVTFF.

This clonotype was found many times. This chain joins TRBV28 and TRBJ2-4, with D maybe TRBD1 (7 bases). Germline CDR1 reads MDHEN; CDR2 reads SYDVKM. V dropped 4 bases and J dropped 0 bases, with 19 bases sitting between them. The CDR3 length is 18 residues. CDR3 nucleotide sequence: TGTGCCAGCAGTTCCCGAAGACAGGGCGGGATAGCCAAAAACATTCAGTACTTC. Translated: CASSSRRQGGIAKNIQYF.

The CDR3 here is CSARDVGGTVAYGYTF. For the CDR3, the DNA is TGCAGTGCTAGAGATGTTGGGGGGACGGTAGCCTATGGCTACACCTTC. V and J are TRBV20-1 and TRBJ1-2; possibly TRBD1 for D (5 bases). The CDR3 is 16 amino acids. V shed 0 bases and J shed 4 bases, with 18 bases lying between them. Germline-derived CDR1 and CDR2 are DFQATT and SNEGSKA (reference sequence).

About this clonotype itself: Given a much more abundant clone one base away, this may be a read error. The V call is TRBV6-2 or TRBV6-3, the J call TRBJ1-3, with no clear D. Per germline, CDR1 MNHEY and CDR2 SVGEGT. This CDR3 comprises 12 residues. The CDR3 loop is CASSLSRYTTYF. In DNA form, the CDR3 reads TGTGCCAGCAGCTTATCTCGGTACACCACATATTTT.

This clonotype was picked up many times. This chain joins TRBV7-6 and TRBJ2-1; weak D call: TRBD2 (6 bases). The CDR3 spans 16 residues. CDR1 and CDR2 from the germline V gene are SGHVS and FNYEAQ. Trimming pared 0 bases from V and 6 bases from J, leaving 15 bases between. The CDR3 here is CASSLAGGKGRNEQFF. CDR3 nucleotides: TGTGCCAGCAGCTTAGCGGGGGGTAAGGGTCGCAATGAGCAGTTCTTC.

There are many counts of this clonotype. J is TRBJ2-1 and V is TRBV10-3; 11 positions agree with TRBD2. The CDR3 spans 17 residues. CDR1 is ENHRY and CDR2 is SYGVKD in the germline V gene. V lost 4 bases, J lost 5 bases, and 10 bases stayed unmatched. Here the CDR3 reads CAISASLLAGEDNEQFF. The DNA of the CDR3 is TGTGCCATCAGTGCCTCGTTACTAGCGGGAGAGGACAATGAGCAGTTCTTC.

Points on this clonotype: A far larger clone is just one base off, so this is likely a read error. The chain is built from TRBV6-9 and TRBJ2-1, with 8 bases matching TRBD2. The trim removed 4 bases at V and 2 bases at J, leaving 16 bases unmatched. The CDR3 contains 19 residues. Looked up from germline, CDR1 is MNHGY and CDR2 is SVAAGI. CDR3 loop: CASSSLTSVGPSPYNEQFF. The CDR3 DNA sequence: TGTGCCAGCAGTTCCCTGACTAGCGTGGGGCCTTCTCCCTACAATGAGCAGTTCTTC.

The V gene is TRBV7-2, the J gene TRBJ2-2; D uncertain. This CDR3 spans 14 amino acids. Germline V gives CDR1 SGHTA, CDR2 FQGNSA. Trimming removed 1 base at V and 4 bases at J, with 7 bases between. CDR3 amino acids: CASSLDHGTGELFF. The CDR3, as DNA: TGTGCCAGCAGCTTAGATCATGGCACCGGGGAGCTGTTTTTT.

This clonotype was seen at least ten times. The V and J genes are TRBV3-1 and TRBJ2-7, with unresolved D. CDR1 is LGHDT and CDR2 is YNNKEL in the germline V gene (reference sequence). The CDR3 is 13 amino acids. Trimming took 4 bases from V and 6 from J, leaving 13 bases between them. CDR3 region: CASSPLLSGEQYF. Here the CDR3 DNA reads TGTGCCAGCAGCCCCCTACTATCTGGCGAGCAGTACTTC.

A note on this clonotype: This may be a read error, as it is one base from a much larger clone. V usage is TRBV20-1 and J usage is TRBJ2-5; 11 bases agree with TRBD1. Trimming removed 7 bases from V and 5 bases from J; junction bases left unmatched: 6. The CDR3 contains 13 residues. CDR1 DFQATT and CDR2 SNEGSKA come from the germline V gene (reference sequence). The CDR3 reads CSDGDRGWETQYF. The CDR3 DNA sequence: TGCAGTGATGGGGACAGGGGGTGGGAGACCCAGTACTTC.

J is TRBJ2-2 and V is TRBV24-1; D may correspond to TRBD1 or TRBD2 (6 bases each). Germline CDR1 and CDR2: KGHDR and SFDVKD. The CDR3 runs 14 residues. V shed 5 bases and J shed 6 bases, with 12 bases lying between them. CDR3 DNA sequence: TGTGCCACCAGTGTTCGGGGGCAGGCCGGGGAGCTGTTTTTT. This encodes CATSVRGQAGELFF.

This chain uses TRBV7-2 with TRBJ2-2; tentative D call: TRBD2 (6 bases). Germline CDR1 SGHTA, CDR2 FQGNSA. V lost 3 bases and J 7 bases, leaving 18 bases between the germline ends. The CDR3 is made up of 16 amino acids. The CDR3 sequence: CASSFPDAGRVGELFF. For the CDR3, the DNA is TGTGCCAGCAGCTTTCCGGACGCGGGAAGGGTCGGGGAGCTGTTTTTT. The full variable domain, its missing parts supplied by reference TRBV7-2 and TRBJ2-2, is GAGVSQSPSNKVTEKGKDVELRCDPISGHTALYWYRQSLGQGLEFLIYFQGNSAPDKSGLPSDRFSAERTGGSVSTLTIQRTQQEDSAVYLCASSFPDAGRVGELFFGEGSRLTVL.

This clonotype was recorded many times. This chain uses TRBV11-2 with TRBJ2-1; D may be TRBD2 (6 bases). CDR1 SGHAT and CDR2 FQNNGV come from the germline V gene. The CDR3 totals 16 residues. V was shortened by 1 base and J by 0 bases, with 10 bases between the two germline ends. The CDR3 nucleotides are TGTGCCAGCAGCTTAGGGGGGGTTGTCTCCTACAATGAGCAGTTCTTC. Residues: CASSLGGVVSYNEQFF.

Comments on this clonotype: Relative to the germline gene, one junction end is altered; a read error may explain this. CDR3 DNA sequence: TGTGCCAGCAGTATAAATAGCAATAAGCCCCAGCATTTT. Translating it yields CASSINSNKPQHF. The J gene is TRBJ1-5, the V gene TRBV6-4; no reliable D call. CDR1 is MRHNA and CDR2 is SNTAGT in the germline V gene. The CDR3 length is 13 residues.

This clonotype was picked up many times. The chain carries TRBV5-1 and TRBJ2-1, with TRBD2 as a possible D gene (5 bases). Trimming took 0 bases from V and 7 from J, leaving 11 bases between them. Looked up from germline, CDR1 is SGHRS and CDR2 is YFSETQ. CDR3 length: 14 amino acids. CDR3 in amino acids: CASSLAMSGNEQFF. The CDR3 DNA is TGCGCCAGCAGCTTGGCGATGTCGGGGAATGAGCAGTTCTTC.

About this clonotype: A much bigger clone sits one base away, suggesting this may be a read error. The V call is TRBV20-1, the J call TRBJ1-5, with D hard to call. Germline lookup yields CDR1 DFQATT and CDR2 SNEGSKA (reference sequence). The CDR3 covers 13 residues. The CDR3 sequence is CSDRGPYNQPQHF. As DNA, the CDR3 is TGCAGTGATAGAGGACCGTACAATCAGCCCCAGCATTTT.

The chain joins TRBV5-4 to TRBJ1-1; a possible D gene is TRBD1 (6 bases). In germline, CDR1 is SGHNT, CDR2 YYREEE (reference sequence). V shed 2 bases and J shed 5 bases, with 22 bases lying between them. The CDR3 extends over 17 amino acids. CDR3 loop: CASSFWGAGGGGTEAFF. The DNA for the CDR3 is TGTGCCAGCAGCTTTTGGGGGGCGGGGGGCGGAGGTACTGAAGCTTTCTTT.

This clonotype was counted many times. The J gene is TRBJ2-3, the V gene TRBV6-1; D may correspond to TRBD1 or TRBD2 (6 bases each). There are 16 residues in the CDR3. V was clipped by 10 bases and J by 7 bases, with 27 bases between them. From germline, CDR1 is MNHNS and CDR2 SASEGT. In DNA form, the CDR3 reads TGTGCCACCTGGGGGGCGGAAGCGGCTCTCGGGAATACGCAGTATTTT. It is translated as CATWGAEAALGNTQYF.

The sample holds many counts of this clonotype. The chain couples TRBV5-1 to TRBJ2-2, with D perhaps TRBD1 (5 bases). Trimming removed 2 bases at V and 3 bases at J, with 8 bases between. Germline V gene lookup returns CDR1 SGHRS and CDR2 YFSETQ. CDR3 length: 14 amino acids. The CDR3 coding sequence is TGCGCCAGCAGCTTCGTGACAGACACCGGGGAGCTGTTTTTT. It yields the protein CASSFVTDTGELFF.

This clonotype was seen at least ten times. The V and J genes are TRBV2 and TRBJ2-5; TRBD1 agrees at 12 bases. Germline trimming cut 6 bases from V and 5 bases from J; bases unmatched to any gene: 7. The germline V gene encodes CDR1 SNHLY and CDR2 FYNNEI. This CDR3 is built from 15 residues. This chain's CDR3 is CASRRDRGPSETQYF. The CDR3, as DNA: TGTGCCAGCAGGAGGGACAGGGGGCCATCGGAGACCCAGTACTTC.

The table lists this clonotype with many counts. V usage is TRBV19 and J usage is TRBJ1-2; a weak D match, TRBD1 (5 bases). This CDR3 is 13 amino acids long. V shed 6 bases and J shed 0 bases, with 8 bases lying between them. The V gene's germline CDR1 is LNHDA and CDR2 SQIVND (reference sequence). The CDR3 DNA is TGTGCCAGTAGGGACAACCCTAACTATGGCTACACCTTC. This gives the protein CASRDNPNYGYTF.

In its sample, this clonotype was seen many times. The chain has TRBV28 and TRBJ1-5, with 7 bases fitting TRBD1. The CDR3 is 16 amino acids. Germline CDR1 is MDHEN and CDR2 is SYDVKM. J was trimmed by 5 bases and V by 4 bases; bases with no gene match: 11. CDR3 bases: TGTGCCAGCAGTTCCACACAGGGGACGGCATATCAGCCCCAGCATTTT. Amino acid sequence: CASSSTQGTAYQPQHF. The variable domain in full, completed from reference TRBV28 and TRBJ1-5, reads DVKVTQSSRYLVKRTGEKVFLECVQDMDHENMFWYRQDPGLGLRLIYFSYDVKMKEKGDIPEGYSVSREKKERFSLILESASTNQTSMYLCASSSTQGTAYQPQHFGDGTRLSIL.

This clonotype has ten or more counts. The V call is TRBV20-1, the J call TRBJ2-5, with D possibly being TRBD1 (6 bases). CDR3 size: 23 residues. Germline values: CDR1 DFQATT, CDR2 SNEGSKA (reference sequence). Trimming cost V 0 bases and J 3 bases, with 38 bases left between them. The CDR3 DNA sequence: TGCAGTGCTAGAGATTTGTTTCTCTATCGCTCCATAAAAACAGGGATGGAGGAAGAGACCCAGTACTTC. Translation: CSARDLFLYRSIKTGMEEETQYF.